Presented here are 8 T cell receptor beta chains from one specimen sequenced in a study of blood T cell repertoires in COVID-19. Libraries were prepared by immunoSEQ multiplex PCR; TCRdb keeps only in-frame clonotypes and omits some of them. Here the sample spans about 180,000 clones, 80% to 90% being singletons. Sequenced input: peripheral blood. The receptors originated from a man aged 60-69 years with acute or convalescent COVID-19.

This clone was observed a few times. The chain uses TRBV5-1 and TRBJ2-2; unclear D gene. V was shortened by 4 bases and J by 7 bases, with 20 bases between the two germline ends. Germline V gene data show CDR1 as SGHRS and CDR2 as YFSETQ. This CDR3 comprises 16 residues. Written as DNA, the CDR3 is TGCGCCAGCAGCGTAACGCAAAACGGTTCAGGCGGGGAGCTGTTTTTT. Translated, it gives CASSVTQNGSGGELFF.

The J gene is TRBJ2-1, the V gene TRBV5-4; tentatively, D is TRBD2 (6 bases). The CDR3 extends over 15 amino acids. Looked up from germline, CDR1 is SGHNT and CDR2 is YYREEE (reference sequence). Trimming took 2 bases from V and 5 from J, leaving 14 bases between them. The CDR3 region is CASSLPGLGNNEQFF. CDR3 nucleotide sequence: TGTGCCAGCAGCTTACCGGGACTGGGGAACAATGAGCAGTTCTTC.

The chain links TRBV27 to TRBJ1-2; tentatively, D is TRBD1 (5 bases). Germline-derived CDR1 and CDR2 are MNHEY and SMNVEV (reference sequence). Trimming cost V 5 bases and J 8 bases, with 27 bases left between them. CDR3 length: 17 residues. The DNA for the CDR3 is TGTGCCAGCAGTAGAACGCCGAGTGCGGGGTCTGGGGGAGGCTACACCTTC. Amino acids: CASSRTPSAGSGGGYTF.

CDR3 sequence: CATLAGEGEQYF. The CDR3, as DNA: TGTGCCACCTTAGCGGGAGAAGGCGAGCAGTACTTC. The J gene is TRBJ2-7, the V gene TRBV19, with 9 nucleotides matching TRBD2. After removal of 10 bases from V and 6 bases from J, the junction contained 7 bases not matched to a gene. CDR1 is LNHDA, CDR2 SQIVND, per germline (reference sequence). CDR3 length: 12 residues.

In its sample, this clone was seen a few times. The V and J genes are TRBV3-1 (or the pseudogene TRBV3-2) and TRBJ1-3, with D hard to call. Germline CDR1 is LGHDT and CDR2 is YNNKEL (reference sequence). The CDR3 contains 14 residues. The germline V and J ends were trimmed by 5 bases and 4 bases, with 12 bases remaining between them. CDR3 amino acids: CASSLNGRGNTIYF. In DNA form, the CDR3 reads TGTGCCAGCAGCTTAAATGGGAGAGGAAACACCATATATTTT.

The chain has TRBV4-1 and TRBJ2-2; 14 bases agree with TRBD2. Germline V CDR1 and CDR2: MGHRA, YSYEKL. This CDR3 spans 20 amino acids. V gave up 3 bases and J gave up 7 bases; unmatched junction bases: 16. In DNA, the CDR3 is TGCGCCAGCAGCCACCCGGGACTAGCGGGAGTTATGGCTCGGGTCGGGGAGCTGTTTTTT. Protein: CASSHPGLAGVMARVGELFF.

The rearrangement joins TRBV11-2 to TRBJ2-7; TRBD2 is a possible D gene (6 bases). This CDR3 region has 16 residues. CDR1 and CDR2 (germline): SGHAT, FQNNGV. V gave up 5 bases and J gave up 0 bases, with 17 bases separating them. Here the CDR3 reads CASSRLGLSSSYEQYF. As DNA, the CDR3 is TGTGCCAGCAGCCGACTAGGGCTCTCCAGCTCCTACGAGCAGTACTTC. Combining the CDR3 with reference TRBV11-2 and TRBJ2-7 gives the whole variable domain EAGVAQSPRYKIIEKRQSVAFWCNPISGHATLYWYQQILGQGPKLLIQFQNNGVVDDSQLPKDRFSAERLKGVDSTLKIQPAKLEDSAVYLCASSRLGLSSSYEQYFGPGTRLTVT.

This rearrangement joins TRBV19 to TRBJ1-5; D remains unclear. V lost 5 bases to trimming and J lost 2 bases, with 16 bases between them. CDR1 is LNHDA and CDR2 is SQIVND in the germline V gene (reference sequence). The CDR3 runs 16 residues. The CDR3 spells CASSPPTWYGNQPQHF. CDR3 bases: TGTGCCAGTAGTCCCCCGACATGGTATGGCAATCAGCCCCAGCATTTT.